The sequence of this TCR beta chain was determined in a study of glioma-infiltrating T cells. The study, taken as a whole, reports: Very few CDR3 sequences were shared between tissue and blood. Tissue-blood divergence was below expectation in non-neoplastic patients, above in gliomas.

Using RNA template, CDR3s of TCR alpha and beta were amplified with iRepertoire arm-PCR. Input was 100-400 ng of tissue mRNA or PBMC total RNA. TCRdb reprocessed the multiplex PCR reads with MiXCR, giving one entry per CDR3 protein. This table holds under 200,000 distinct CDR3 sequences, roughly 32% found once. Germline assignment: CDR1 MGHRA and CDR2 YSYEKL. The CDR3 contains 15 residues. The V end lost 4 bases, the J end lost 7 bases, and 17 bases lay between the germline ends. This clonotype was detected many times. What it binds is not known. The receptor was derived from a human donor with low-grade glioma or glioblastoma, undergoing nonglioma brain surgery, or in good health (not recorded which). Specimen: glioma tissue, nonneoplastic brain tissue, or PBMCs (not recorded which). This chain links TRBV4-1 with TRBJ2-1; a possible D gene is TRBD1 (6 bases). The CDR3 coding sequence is TGCGCCAGCAGCCTACATACCGGGACATTAAATGAGCAGTTCTTC. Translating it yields CASSLHTGTLNEQFF.